This T cell receptor beta chain is drawn from a study of cytomegalovirus exposure and HLA in healthy donors. The primer mix had 60 Vbeta and 13 Jbeta primers. Sequenced by immunoSEQ multiplex PCR; TCRdb stores in-frame clones only, minus some. Of over 120,000 clones detected, around three quarters appear once; the ten largest clones hold roughly 2%. General study results and limits: What was likely a sequencing artifact was a cluster of highly shared sequence variants. V- and J-gene trimming of TCR beta was linked (in a later analysis) to a missense DCLRE1C variant.

Turning to this clone: The antigen remains unidentified.

Germline CDR1 SNHLY, CDR2 FYNNEI. Trimming removed 2 bases from V and 6 bases from J; junction bases left unmatched: 4. This CDR3 has 16 amino acids. The chain joins TRBV2 to TRBJ2-3; 14 bases are shared with TRBD2. The clonotype originates from a woman aged 60-75 years in good health and CMV-seropositive. Source material: PBMCs. The CDR3 region has the DNA TGTGCCAGCAGTGAACCTGGGACTAGCGGGAGTGATACGCAGTATTTT. This gives the protein CASSEPGTSGSDTQYF.